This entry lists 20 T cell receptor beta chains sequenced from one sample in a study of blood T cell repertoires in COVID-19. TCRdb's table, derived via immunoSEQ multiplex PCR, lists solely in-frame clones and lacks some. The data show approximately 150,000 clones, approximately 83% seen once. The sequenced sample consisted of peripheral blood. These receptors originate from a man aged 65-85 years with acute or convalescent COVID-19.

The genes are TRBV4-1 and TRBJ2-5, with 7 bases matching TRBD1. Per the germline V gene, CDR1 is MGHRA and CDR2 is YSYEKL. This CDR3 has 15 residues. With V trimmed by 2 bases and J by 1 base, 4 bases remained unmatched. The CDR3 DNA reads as TGCGCCAGCAGCCAATTAGGGGGCTTCCAAGAGACCCAGTACTTC. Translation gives CASSQLGGFQETQYF.

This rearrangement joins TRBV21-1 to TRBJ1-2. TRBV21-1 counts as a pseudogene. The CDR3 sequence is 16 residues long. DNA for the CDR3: TGTGCCAGCAGCAAAGTTCCGGCAGGAGGTAACTATGGCTACACCTTC. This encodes CASSKVPAGGNYGYTF.

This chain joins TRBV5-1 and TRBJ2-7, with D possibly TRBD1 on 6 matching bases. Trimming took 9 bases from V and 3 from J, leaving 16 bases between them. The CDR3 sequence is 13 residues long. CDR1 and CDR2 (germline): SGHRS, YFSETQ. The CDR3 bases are TGCGCCACCTCACAGGGAAGCGGCTACGAGCAGTACTTC. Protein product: CATSQGSGYEQYF. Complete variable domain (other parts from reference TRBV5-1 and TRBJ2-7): KAGVTQTPRYLIKTRGQQVTLSCSPISGHRSVSWYQQTPGQGLQFLFEYFSETQRNKGNFPGRFSGRQFSNSRSEMNVSTLELGDSALYLCATSQGSGYEQYFGPGTRLTVT.

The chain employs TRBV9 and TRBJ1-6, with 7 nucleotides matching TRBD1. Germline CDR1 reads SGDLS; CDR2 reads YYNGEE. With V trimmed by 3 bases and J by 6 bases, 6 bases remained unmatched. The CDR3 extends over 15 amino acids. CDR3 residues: CASSGYRGGNSPLHF. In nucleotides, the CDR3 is TGTGCCAGCAGCGGATACAGGGGAGGTAATTCACCCCTCCACTTT.

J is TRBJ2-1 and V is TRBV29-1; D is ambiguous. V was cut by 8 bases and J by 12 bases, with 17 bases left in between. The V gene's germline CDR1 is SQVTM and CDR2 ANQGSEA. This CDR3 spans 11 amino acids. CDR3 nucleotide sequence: TGCAGCCTTCGGGTAGCCGGGTGGCAGTTCTTC. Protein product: CSLRVAGWQFF.

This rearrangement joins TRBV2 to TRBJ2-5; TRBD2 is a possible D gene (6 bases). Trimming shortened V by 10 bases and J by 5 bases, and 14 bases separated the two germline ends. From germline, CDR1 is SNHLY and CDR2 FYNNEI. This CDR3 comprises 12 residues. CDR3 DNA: TGTGCCATCCGGACCGGAGGGGAGACCCAGTACTTC. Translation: CAIRTGGETQYF.

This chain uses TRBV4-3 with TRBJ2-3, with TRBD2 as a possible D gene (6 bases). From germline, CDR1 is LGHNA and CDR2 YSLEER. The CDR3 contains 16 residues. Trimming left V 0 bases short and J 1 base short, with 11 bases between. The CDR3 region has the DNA TGCGCCAGCAGCCAAGATTGGGCTAGCGGCACAGATACGCAGTATTTT. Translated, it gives CASSQDWASGTDTQYF.

The CDR3 here is CASRQGSSTDTQYF. The CDR3 DNA reads TGCGCCAGCAGACAGGGCTCCAGCACAGATACGCAGTATTTT. V is TRBV5-1 and J is TRBJ2-3, with D possibly matching TRBD1 (6 bases). The CDR3 has 14 amino acids. The germline V and J ends were trimmed by 5 bases and 0 bases, with 10 bases remaining between them. Germline CDR1 is SGHRS and CDR2 is YFSETQ.

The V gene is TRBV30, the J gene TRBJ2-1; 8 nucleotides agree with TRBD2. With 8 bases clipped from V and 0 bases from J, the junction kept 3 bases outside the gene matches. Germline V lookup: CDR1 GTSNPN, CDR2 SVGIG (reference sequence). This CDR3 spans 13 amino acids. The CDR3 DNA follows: TGTGCCCGGGGGGGGAGCTCCTACAATGAGCAGTTCTTC. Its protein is CARGGSSYNEQFF. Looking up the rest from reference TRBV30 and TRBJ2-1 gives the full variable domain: SQTIHQWPATLVQPVGSPLSLECTVEGTSNPNLYWYRQAAGRGLQLLFYSVGIGQISSEVPQNLSASRPQDRQFILSSKKLLLSDSGFYLCARGGSSYNEQFFGPGTRLTVL.

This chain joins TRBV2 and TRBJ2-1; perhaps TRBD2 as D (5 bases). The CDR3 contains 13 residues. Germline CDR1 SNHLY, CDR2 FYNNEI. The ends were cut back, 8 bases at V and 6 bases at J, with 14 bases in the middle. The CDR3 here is CASVGERSNEQFF. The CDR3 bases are TGTGCCAGCGTGGGAGAGCGGAGCAATGAGCAGTTCTTC.

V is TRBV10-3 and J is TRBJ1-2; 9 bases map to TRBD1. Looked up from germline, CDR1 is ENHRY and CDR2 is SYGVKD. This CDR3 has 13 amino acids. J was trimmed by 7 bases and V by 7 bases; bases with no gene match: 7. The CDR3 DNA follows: TGTGCCATCACCGGACAGGGGATCGCTGGCTACACCTTC. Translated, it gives CAITGQGIAGYTF.

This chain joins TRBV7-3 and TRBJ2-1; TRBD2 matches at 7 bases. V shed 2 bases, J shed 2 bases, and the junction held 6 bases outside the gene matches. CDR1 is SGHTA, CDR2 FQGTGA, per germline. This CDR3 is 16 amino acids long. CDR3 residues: CASSLGPGGTYNEQFF. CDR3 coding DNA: TGTGCCAGCAGCTTAGGTCCCGGGGGGACCTACAATGAGCAGTTCTTC.

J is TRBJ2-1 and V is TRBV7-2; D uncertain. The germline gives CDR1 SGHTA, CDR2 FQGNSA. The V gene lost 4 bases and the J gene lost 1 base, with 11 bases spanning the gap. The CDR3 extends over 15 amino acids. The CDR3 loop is CASSSDPGSYNEQFF. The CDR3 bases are TGTGCCAGCAGCTCAGATCCGGGTTCCTACAATGAGCAGTTCTTC.

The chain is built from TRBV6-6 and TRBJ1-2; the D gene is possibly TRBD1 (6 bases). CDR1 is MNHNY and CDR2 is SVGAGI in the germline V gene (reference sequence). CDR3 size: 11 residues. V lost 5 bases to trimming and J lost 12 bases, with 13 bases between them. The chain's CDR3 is CASSPRTENTF. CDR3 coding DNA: TGTGCCAGCAGTCCCCGGACAGAGAACACCTTC.

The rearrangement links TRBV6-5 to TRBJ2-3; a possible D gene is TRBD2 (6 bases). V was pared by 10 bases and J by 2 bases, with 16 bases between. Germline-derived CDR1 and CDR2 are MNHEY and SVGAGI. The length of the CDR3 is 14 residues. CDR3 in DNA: TGTGCCACCTCCCAGCGGGCCTCCACAGATACGCAGTATTTT. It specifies CATSQRASTDTQYF.

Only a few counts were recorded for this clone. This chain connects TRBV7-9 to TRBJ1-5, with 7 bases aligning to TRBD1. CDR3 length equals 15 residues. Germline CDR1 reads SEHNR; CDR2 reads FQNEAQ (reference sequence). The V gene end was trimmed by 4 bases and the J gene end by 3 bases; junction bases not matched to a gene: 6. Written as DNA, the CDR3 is TGTGCCAGCAGCTCAACCGGGACAGCCAATCAGCCCCAGCATTTT. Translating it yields CASSSTGTANQPQHF.

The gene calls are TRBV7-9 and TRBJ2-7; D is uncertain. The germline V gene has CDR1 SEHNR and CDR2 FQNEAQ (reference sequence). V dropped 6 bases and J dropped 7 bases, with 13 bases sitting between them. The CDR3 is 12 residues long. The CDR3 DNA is TGTGCCAGCAGGTCCGTTGCCGGTGAGCAGTACTTC. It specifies CASRSVAGEQYF.

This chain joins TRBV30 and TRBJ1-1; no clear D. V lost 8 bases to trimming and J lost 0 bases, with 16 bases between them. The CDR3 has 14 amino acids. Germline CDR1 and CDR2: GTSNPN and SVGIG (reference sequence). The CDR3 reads CAHTRFVMNTEAFF. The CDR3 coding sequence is TGTGCCCATACTAGATTCGTAATGAACACTGAAGCTTTCTTT.

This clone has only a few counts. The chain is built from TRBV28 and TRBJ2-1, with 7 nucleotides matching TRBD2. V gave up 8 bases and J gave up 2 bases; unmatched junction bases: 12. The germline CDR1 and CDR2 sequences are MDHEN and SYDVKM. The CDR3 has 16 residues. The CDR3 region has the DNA TGTGCCAGCCCCAGCGTAAGGGAGGGCCCCTACAATGAGCAGTTCTTC. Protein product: CASPSVREGPYNEQFF.

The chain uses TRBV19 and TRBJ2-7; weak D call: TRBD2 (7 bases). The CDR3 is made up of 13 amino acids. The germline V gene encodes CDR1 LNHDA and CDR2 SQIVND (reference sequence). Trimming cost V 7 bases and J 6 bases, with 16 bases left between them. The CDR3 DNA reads TGTGCCAGTACCCACTCGGGGGGCGGCGAGCAGTACTTC. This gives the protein CASTHSGGGEQYF.